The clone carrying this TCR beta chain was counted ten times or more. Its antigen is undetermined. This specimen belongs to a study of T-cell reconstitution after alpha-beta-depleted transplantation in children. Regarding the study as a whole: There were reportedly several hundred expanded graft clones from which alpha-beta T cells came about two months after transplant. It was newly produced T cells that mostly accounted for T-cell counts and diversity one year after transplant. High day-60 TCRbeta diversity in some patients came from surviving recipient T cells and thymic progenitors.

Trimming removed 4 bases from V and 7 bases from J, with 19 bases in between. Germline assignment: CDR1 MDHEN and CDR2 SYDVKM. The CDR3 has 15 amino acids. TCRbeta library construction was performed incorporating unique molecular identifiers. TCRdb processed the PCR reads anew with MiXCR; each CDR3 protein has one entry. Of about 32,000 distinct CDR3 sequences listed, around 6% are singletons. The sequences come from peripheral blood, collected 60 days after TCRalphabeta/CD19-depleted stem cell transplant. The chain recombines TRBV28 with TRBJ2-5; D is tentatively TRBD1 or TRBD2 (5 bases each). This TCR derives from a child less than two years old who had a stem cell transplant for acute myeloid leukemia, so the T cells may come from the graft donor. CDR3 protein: CASSSGRGALWTQYF. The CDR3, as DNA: TGTGCCAGCAGTTCAGGAAGGGGAGCTTTATGGACCCAGTACTTC.